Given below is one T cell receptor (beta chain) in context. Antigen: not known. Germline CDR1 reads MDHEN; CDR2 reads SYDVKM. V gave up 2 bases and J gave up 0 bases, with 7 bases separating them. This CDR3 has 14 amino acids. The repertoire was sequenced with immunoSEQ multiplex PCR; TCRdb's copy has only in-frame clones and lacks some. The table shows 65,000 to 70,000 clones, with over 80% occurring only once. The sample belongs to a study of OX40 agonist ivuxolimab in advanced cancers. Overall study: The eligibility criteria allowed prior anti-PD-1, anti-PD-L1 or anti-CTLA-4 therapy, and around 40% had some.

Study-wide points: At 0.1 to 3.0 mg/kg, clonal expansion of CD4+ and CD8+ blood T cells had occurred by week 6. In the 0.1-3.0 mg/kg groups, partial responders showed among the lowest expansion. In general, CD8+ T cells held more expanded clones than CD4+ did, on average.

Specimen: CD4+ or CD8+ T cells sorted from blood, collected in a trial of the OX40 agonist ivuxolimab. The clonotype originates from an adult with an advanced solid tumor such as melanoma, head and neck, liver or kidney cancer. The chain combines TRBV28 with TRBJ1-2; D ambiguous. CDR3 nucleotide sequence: TGTGCCAGCAGTTTACGCAGACCTAACTATGGCTACACCTTC. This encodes CASSLRRPNYGYTF.